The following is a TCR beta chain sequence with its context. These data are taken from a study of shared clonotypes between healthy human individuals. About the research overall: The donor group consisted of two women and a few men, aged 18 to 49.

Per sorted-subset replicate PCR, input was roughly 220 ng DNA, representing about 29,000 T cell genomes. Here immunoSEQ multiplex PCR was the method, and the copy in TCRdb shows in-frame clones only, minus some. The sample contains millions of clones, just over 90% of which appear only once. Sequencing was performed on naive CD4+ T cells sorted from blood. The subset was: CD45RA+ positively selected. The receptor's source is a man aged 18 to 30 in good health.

In nucleotides, the CDR3 is TGTGCCTGGAGTGTACTGGGGACACAGCCCCAGCATTTT. It yields the protein CAWSVLGTQPQHF. The chain recombines TRBV30 with TRBJ1-5; the D gene is possibly TRBD1 (6 bases). The CDR3 has 13 residues. Germline lookup yields CDR1 GTSNPN and CDR2 SVGIG (reference sequence). V lost 0 bases, J lost 7 bases, and 10 bases lay in between.